This T cell receptor (beta chain) was identified in a study of T cell responses to AZD1222 COVID-19 vaccine. The CDR3 has 14 amino acids. Unmatched junction bases numbered 4, after V lost 3 bases and J lost 5 bases. Germline CDR1 and CDR2: WNHNN and SYGVQD (reference sequence). This clone appeared a single time. Sequenced by immunoSEQ multiplex PCR; TCRdb stores in-frame clones only, minus some. The sample yields more than 150,000 clones, about 91% seen once. This chain connects TRBV10-1 to TRBJ1-1, with 9 bases identical to TRBD1. This clonotype was sampled from an adult in good health. Material: peripheral blood, obtained on day 0 of AZD1222 vaccination. CDR3 residues: CASSEQGASTEAFF. CDR3 nucleotides: TGCGCCAGCAGTGAACAGGGGGCCAGTACTGAAGCTTTCTTT.